A selection of T cell receptor beta chains follows, all from one sample in a study of T cell repertoires in cytomegalovirus infection. Their target antigens are unknown. TCRdb re-called the reads through MiXCR, storing one row per CDR3 protein. The sample consists of fewer than 900,000 distinct CDR3 sequences, 25% to 35% of them appearing once. This specimen was cultured CD8+ T cells from PBMCs, taken from culture after CMV antigen stimulation. The receptors stem from a human donor in good health (CMV status not recorded). Some clones in this sample may be carry-over from other donors' samples. Both conserved end residues are part of each CDR3. D genes are given only for firm matches. Clone size appears in some rows only: once, few, many, or a class for an expanded clone.

>TRBV6-5|TRBJ2-3|many|-
CASSYDRQVDTQYF
TGTGCCAGCAGTTACGACCGACAGGTAGATACGCAGTATTTT
>TRBV6-4|TRBJ1-2|-|-
CASSDFIGGHGYTF
TGTGCCAGCAGTGACTTTATCGGCGGGCATGGCTACACCTTC
>TRBV6-1|TRBJ2-1|few|TRBD1
CASRTGQGASNEQFF
TGTGCCAGCAGAACGGGACAGGGGGCGAGTAATGAGCAGTTCTTC
>TRBV20-1|TRBJ2-7|-|-
CSARTRRGGQVSYEQYF
TGCAGTGCTAGAACCCGGAGGGGGGGACAGGTCTCCTACGAGCAGTACTTC
>TRBV7-6|TRBJ2-2|few|TRBD1
CASSRQGAKTGELFF
TGTGCCAGCAGCCGTCAGGGGGCAAAGACCGGGGAGCTGTTTTTT
>TRBV7-9|TRBJ2-3|few|TRBD1
CASSFADRISTDTQYF
TGTGCCAGCAGCTTTGCGGACAGGATAAGCACAGATACGCAGTATTTT
>TRBV15|TRBJ2-1|-|TRBD1
CATSTDRDRDYNEQFF
TGTGCCACCAGCACAGACCGGGACAGGGATTACAATGAGCAGTTCTTC
>TRBV24-1|TRBJ2-1|-|-
CATSGGQYNEQFF
TGTGCCACCAGTGGTGGACAGTACAATGAGCAGTTCTTC
>TRBV7-6|TRBJ2-1|few|-
CASSSGPSRADEQFF
TGTGCCAGCAGCTCGGGACCCTCCAGAGCGGATGAGCAGTTCTTC
>TRBV29-1|TRBJ2-7|few|TRBD1
CSVDRESGGGYEQYF
TGCAGCGTTGATAGGGAATCAGGGGGCGGCTACGAGCAGTACTTC
>TRBV7-8|TRBJ1-5|many|-
CASSSDDAGHQPQHF
TGTGCCAGCAGCTCTGATGACGCGGGTCATCAGCCCCAGCATTTT
>TRBV5-5|TRBJ1-3|-|TRBD1
CASSITGGEATDTIYF
TGTGCCAGCAGCATTACAGGGGGCGAAGCAACGGACACCATATATTTT
>TRBV9|TRBJ1-2|-|TRBD1
CASSEGPDRGDYGYTF
TGTGCCAGCAGCGAGGGCCCCGACAGGGGGGATTATGGCTACACCTTC
>TRBV28|TRBJ2-3|-|TRBD1
CASSTRQGGTDTQYF
TGTGCCAGCAGCACCAGACAGGGGGGCACAGATACGCAGTATTTT
>TRBV12-3/TRBV12-4|TRBJ1-3|few|-
CASSPHPGNTIYF
TGTGCCAGCAGTCCCCACCCGGGAAACACCATATATTTT
>TRBV27|TRBJ2-1|once|TRBD2
CASSWAGDGLAVYNEQFF
TGTGCCAGCAGTTGGGCAGGAGATGGACTAGCGGTGTACAATGAGCAGTTCTTC
>TRBV19|TRBJ1-3|few|-
CASRQRTDSGNTIYF
TGTGCCAGTAGACAGAGGACCGACTCTGGAAACACCATATATTTT
>TRBV11-3|TRBJ2-1|-|TRBD1
CASSPGQGAQDEQFF
TGTGCCAGCAGCCCAGGACAGGGGGCGCAGGATGAGCAGTTCTTC
>TRBV6-6|TRBJ2-1|-|TRBD2
CASSPHRGTNNEQFF
TGTGCCAGCAGTCCTCATAGAGGGACTAACAATGAGCAGTTCTTC
>TRBV2|TRBJ1-1|-|-
CATDVEENTEAFF
TGTGCCACCGACGTAGAAGAAAACACTGAAGCTTTCTTT